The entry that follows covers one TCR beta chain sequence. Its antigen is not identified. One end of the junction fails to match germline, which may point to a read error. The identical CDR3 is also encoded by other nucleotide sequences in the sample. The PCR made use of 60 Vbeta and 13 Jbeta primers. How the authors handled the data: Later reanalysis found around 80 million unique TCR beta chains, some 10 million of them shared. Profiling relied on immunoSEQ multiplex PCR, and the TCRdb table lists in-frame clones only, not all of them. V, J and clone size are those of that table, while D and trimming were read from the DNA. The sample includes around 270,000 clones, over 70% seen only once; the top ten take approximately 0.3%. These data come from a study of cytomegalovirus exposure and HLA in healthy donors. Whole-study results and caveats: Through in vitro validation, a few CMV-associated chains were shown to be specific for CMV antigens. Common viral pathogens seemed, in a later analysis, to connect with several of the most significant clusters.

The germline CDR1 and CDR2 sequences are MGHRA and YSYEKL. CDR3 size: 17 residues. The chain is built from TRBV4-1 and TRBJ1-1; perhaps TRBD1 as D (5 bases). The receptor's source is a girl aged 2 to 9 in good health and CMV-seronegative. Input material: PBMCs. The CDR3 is CASSRYPIRAGHTEAFF. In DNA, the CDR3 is TGCGCCAGCAGCCGCTACCCCATTCGGGCAGGGCACACTGAGGCTTTCTTT.